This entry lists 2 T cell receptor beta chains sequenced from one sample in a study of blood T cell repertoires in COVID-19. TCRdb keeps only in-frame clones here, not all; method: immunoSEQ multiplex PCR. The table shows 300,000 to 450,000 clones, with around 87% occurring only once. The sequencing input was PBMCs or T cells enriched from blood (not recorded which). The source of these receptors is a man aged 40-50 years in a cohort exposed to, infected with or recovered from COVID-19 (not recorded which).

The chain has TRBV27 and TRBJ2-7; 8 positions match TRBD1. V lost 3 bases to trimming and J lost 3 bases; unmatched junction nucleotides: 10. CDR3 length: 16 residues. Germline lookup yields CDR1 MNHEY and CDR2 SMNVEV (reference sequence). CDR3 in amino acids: CASSFRANGQGYEQYF. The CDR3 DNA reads TGTGCCAGCAGTTTCCGTGCGAATGGACAGGGCTACGAGCAGTACTTC.

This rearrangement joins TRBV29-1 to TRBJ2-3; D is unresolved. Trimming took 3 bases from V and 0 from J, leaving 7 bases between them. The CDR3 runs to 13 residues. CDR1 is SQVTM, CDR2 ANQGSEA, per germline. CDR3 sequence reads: CSVDRMSTDTQYF. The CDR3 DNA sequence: TGCAGCGTTGACAGGATGAGCACAGATACGCAGTATTTT.